Presented here are 7 T cell receptor beta chains from one specimen sequenced in a study of CD8+ T cells in alopecia areata (dated by TCRdb to about 2018). The library came from the immunoSEQ multiplex PCR assay. RNA was extracted from all samples and reverse transcribed into cDNA, which served as template for TCR sequencing. TCRdb took this table from immuneACCESS and kept in-frame rearrangements with V and J called. Such tables lack part of the clones; where checked against another copy, unresolved V genes explain under half of the gap, and the rest is unexplained. Within this sample are 110,000 or so clones, with roughly two fifths of them counted one time only. Of the sample, 3% to 3.5% falls within the top ten clones. Specimen: CD4+ T cells sorted from blood. Receptors originate from a human donor with alopecia areata.

The J gene is TRBJ2-1, the V gene TRBV29-1, with TRBD2 as a possible D gene (5 bases). Trimming cost V 7 bases and J 1 base, with 14 bases left between them. The CDR3 loop spans 14 amino acids. In germline, CDR1 is SQVTM, CDR2 ANQGSEA. CDR3: CSARGTGSYNEQFF. DNA of the CDR3: TGCAGCGCGCGAGGTACGGGGTCCTACAATGAGCAGTTCTTC.

The V gene is TRBV5-1, the J gene TRBJ2-2; D call uncertain. CDR1 and CDR2 (germline): SGHRS, YFSETQ. V shed 0 bases and J shed 7 bases, with 13 bases lying between them. The CDR3 sequence is 15 residues long. CDR3 in amino acids: CASSLAGLGIGELFF. The CDR3 nucleotides are TGCGCCAGCAGCTTGGCAGGCCTAGGGATCGGGGAGCTGTTTTTT.

CDR3 region: CASSLMGEGHSEAFF. The CDR3 nucleotides are TGCGCCAGCAGCTTGATGGGTGAGGGTCACTCCGAAGCTTTCTTT. This chain connects TRBV5-1 to TRBJ1-1; D not resolved. The CDR3 spans 15 residues. V shed 1 base and J shed 8 bases, with 18 bases lying between them. Germline V gene sequence: CDR1 SGHRS, CDR2 YFSETQ. The whole variable domain, remainder taken from reference TRBV5-1 and TRBJ1-1, is KAGVTQTPRYLIKTRGQQVTLSCSPISGHRSVSWYQQTPGQGLQFLFEYFSETQRNKGNFPGRFSGRQFSNSRSEMNVSTLELGDSALYLCASSLMGEGHSEAFFGQGTRLTVV.

The chain combines TRBV30 with TRBJ2-5; 9 bases fit TRBD1. The ends lost 3 bases at V and 5 bases at J; junction bases unmatched: 7. Germline CDR1 GTSNPN, CDR2 SVGIG (reference sequence). This CDR3 is built from 14 residues. The CDR3 nucleotides read TGTGCCTGGAGATTACAGGGGGCGCCGGAGACCCAGTACTTC. This codes for CAWRLQGAPETQYF.

This sequence joins TRBV4-2 and TRBJ2-7, with 7 bases lining up with TRBD2. The CDR3 has 18 residues. The ends lost 1 base at V and 3 bases at J; junction bases unmatched: 15. Germline CDR1 is LGHNA and CDR2 is YNFKEQ. For the CDR3, the DNA is TGTGCCAGCAGCCAAGGGTCCCCAGCGGGGAGTTTTTTCTACGAGCAGTACTTC. Translating it yields CASSQGSPAGSFFYEQYF.

V usage is TRBV6-6 and J usage is TRBJ2-7, with 8 bases identical to TRBD1. In germline, CDR1 is MNHNY, CDR2 SVGAGI (reference sequence). The CDR3 totals 12 residues. V lost 5 bases to trimming and J lost 5 bases; unmatched junction nucleotides: 2. CDR3 amino acids: CASSGQGNEQYF. In DNA, the CDR3 is TGTGCCAGCAGTGGACAGGGAAACGAGCAGTACTTC.

The chain joins TRBV18 to TRBJ2-1; D is uncertain. Trimming cost V 2 bases and J 7 bases, with 12 bases left between them. The CDR3 covers 14 residues. Germline V gene data show CDR1 as KGHSH and CDR2 as LQKENI. DNA of the CDR3: TGTGCCAGCTCACCAGTTCGAAGTAAAAATGAGCAGTTCTTC. This encodes CASSPVRSKNEQFF.